Below are 28 T cell receptor beta chains sequenced from a single sample in a study of blood T cells in healthy people across ages. Then a second PCR, running roughly 7 to 11 cycles, was carried out with a sample-barcoded 5' primer and a J-beta primer mix. TCRdb re-derived calls from the 5' RACE reads in MiXCR, one entry per CDR3 protein. Here the sample spans about 1,800,000 distinct CDR3 sequences, roughly 27% being singletons. Material: blood. These receptor sequences come from a woman in her 30s in good health.

V gene TRBV20-1 combines with J gene TRBJ1-2; D gene unclear. CDR1 and CDR2 from the germline V gene are DFQATT and SNEGSKA (reference sequence). CDR3 length equals 13 residues. V shed 0 bases and J shed 4 bases, with 9 bases lying between them. In DNA, the CDR3 is TGCAGTGCTAGAGACAGGCCTAGCTATGGCTACACCTTC. It translates to CSARDRPSYGYTF.

At least ten counts were recorded for this clonotype. The chain carries TRBV20-1 and TRBJ2-3, with D perhaps matching TRBD2 (6 bases). The CDR3 sequence is 14 residues long. The germline CDR1 and CDR2 sequences are DFQATT and SNEGSKA (reference sequence). CDR3 in DNA: TGCAGCACCCGTTCGGGAGCGTCGACAGATACGCAGTATTTT. The encoded protein is CSTRSGASTDTQYF.

This clonotype was detected a few times. V is TRBV7-6 and J is TRBJ2-2, with 7 bases identical to TRBD2. Germline V gene lookup returns CDR1 SGHVS and CDR2 FNYEAQ. There are 14 residues in the CDR3. Trimming cost V 5 bases and J 5 bases; bases outside gene matches: 5. The CDR3 loop is CASSPGRWTGELFF. Written as DNA, the CDR3 is TGTGCCAGCAGCCCCGGGAGGTGGACCGGGGAGCTGTTTTTT. Supplemented by reference TRBV7-6 and TRBJ2-2, the full variable domain reads GAGVSQSPRYKVTKRGQDVALRCDPISGHVSLYWYRQALGQGPEFLTYFNYEAQQDKSGLPNDRFSAERPEGSISTLTIQRTEQRDSAMYRCASSPGRWTGELFFGEGSRLTVL.

The chain joins TRBV9 to TRBJ1-1, with D tentatively TRBD1 (6 bases). V was pared by 4 bases and J by 7 bases, with 26 bases between. CDR1 SGDLS and CDR2 YYNGEE come from the germline V gene. The CDR3 consists of 17 residues. The DNA of the CDR3 is TGTGCCAGCAGCCCCTCTGGGGGACAAATTAAGGAGGGTGAAGCTTTCTTT. Encoded protein: CASSPSGGQIKEGEAFF. Full variable domain (rest looked up from reference TRBV9 and TRBJ1-1): DSGVTQTPKHLITATGQRVTLRCSPRSGDLSVYWYQQSLDQGLQFLIQYYNGEERAKGNILERFSAQQFPDLHSELNLSSLELGDSALYFCASSPSGGQIKEGEAFFGQGTRLTVV.

This clonotype was seen repeatedly, ten times or more. The chain joins TRBV6-5 to TRBJ2-3, with 8 bases fitting TRBD2. Germline V gene lookup returns CDR1 MNHEY and CDR2 SVGAGI. This CDR3 is 13 amino acids long. Trimming cost V 6 bases and J 6 bases; bases outside gene matches: 5. The CDR3 nucleotides are TGTGCCAGCAGGAGGGGACTAGAGGATACGCAGTATTTT. Amino acids: CASRRGLEDTQYF.

This clonotype has more than one count but fewer than ten. The chain carries TRBV20-1 and TRBJ2-3; no definite D call. This CDR3 is 15 amino acids long. Germline V gene lookup returns CDR1 DFQATT and CDR2 SNEGSKA (reference sequence). Trimming removed 5 bases from V and 3 bases from J, with 18 bases in between. Here the CDR3 DNA reads TGCAGTGCTTGGATGGGCGGAGCTGGAACAGATACGCAGTATTTT. Residues: CSAWMGGAGTDTQYF.

The chain is built from TRBV10-3 and TRBJ1-2, with TRBD1 matching 8 bases. CDR3 length equals 14 residues. Trimming took 6 bases from V and 8 from J; bases not matched to a gene: 11. The germline V gene has CDR1 ENHRY and CDR2 SYGVKD. CDR3 coding DNA: TGTGCCATCAGGGACGGGACAGGTCGACACGGCTACACCTTC. This gives the protein CAIRDGTGRHGYTF.

The chain is built from TRBV10-2 and TRBJ1-3; D is ambiguous. V gave up 10 bases and J gave up 0 bases, with 7 bases separating them. The V gene's germline CDR1 is WSHSY and CDR2 SAAADI. This CDR3 is 12 amino acids long. For the CDR3, the DNA is TGCGCCACGGGGAGCTCTGGAAACACCATATATTTT. Amino acid sequence: CATGSSGNTIYF.

At least ten counts were recorded for this clonotype. This chain links TRBV29-1 with TRBJ2-5; D is perhaps TRBD2 (5 bases). The germline V gene encodes CDR1 SQVTM and CDR2 ANQGSEA. This CDR3 spans 13 amino acids. CDR3 in amino acids: CSCRRPPQETQYF. The CDR3 nucleotides are TGCAGTTGTAGGAGGCCGCCCCAAGAGACCCAGTACTTC.

About this clonotype: A junction boundary mismatches the germline segment, possibly from a read error. In DNA, the CDR3 is TGCGCCGGCAGGCAGGGACAGGGGGCGGAAGAGCAGTTCTTC. This codes for CAGRQGQGAEEQFF. This chain joins TRBV4-1 and TRBJ2-1; 12 nucleotides line up with TRBD1. The CDR3 is made up of 14 amino acids. Germline V gene data show CDR1 as MGHRA and CDR2 as YSYEKL.

V gene TRBV10-3 combines with J gene TRBJ2-5, with D perhaps matching TRBD1 or TRBD2 (5 bases each). The CDR3 totals 14 residues. The germline V gene has CDR1 ENHRY and CDR2 SYGVKD. Trimming shortened V by 10 bases and J by 3 bases, and 18 bases separated the two germline ends. CDR3 in DNA: TGTGCCAGCAGGGACGATAGGGGAAAAGAGACCCAGTACTTC. It codes for CASRDDRGKETQYF.

This clonotype was counted at least ten times. This chain joins TRBV6-5 and TRBJ1-6; D is unresolved. V was trimmed by 5 bases and J by 6 bases, leaving 14 bases between them. This CDR3 comprises 15 residues. CDR1 MNHEY and CDR2 SVGAGI come from the germline V gene. CDR3 amino acids: CASSDEEWGNSPLHF. The CDR3 nucleotides are TGTGCCAGCAGTGACGAGGAATGGGGTAATTCACCCCTCCACTTT.

This clonotype came up many times. The chain recombines TRBV28 with TRBJ2-7; TRBD1 agrees at 10 bases. Germline V gives CDR1 MDHEN, CDR2 SYDVKM. The length of the CDR3 is 16 residues. Germline trimming cut 10 bases from V and 4 bases from J; bases unmatched to any gene: 16. The DNA for the CDR3 is TGTGCCACCAGCGTAGGGAGCGGGACAGGGGAATACGAGCAGTACTTC. Its protein is CATSVGSGTGEYEQYF.

The J gene is TRBJ1-6, the V gene TRBV6-2 or TRBV6-3, with D unresolved. V was pared by 2 bases and J by 11 bases, with 10 bases between. The germline V gene has CDR1 MNHEY and CDR2 SVGEGT. The CDR3 has 13 amino acids. CDR3 in DNA: TGTGCCAGCAGTTACAATCCACTGCCACCCCTCCACTTT. Its protein product is CASSYNPLPPLHF.

Note on this clonotype: This clone may be a read error of a much larger clone one base away. The V call is TRBV29-1, the J call TRBJ2-7; TRBD1 or TRBD2 may be the D gene (5 bases each). CDR1 and CDR2 from the germline V gene are SQVTM and ANQGSEA. V lost 7 bases to trimming and J lost 2 bases, with 18 bases between them. The CDR3 covers 14 residues. The CDR3 is CSARGSPNPYEQYF. Written as DNA, the CDR3 is TGCAGCGCGAGGGGTTCCCCAAACCCCTACGAGCAGTACTTC.

This clonotype was seen a few times. The rearrangement uses TRBV3-1 and TRBJ2-1; D gene ambiguous. This CDR3 region has 18 residues. Between the trimmed V and J ends, which lost 4 bases and 5 bases, there was a span of 24 bases. Per the germline V gene, CDR1 is LGHDT and CDR2 is YNNKEL (reference sequence). Here the CDR3 DNA reads TGTGCCAGCAGCCCCAATCCCGGGTTCAAAGGTGCCCACAATGAGCAGTTCTTC. This translates into CASSPNPGFKGAHNEQFF.

The sample holds a few counts of this clonotype. V and J are TRBV9 and TRBJ2-1, with 7 bases identical to TRBD1. In germline, CDR1 is SGDLS, CDR2 YYNGEE. The junction had 15 bases not matched to a gene; V was cut back by 8 bases and J by 10 bases. The CDR3 is 14 amino acids. This CDR3 is CASSEGTDEYEQFF. CDR3 DNA sequence: TGTGCCAGTTCCGAAGGGACAGACGAATACGAGCAGTTCTTC.

V is TRBV6-5 and J is TRBJ2-5, with a possible D match to TRBD2 (6 bases). CDR1 is MNHEY, CDR2 SVGAGI, per germline. The CDR3 has 16 amino acids. Trimming took 1 base from V and 11 from J, leaving 23 bases between them. The CDR3 DNA sequence: TGTGCCAGCAGTTACTTCGGGAAGCGGGCCTACAATGAGCAGTACTTC. Translating it yields CASSYFGKRAYNEQYF.

This clonotype has a handful of counts. The chain couples TRBV5-1 to TRBJ2-3, with TRBD2 identical over 9 bases. Germline V gene lookup returns CDR1 SGHRS and CDR2 YFSETQ. J was trimmed by 3 bases and V by 6 bases; bases with no gene match: 5. This CDR3 is 14 amino acids long. This CDR3 is CASMNAGGTDTQYF. The CDR3 DNA sequence: TGCGCCAGCATGAATGCGGGGGGGACAGATACGCAGTATTTT.

This clonotype was found once. The chain has TRBV6-1 and TRBJ1-3; a weak D match, TRBD1 (5 bases). The CDR3 has 15 amino acids. CDR1 and CDR2 (germline): MNHNS, SASEGT. Trimming removed 6 bases from V and 3 bases from J, with 15 bases in between. As DNA, the CDR3 is TGTGCCAGCAGCGGGTTCGGGGCCGATGGAAACACCATATATTTT. The encoded protein is CASSGFGADGNTIYF.

The chain is built from TRBV20-1 and TRBJ1-1; TRBD1 might be the D (5 bases). Trimming shortened V by 5 bases and J by 1 base, and 11 bases separated the two germline ends. CDR3 length: 13 residues. Germline lookup yields CDR1 DFQATT and CDR2 SNEGSKA (reference sequence). The CDR3 is CSAQGRTNTEAFF. CDR3 nucleotide sequence: TGCAGTGCTCAGGGACGGACGAACACTGAAGCTTTCTTT.

In regard to this clonotype: Just one base apart from a much larger clone, this may be a read error. The chain employs TRBV20-1 and TRBJ2-1; D is uncertain. The end of the DNA aligns better with TRBJ2-7, so the J call may be wrong. The CDR3 spans 14 residues. The germline V gene has CDR1 DFQATT and CDR2 SNEGSKA (reference sequence). CDR3 nucleotide sequence: TGCAGTGCTTTTAGGACGCACTCCTACAATGAGCAGTACTTC. It is translated as CSAFRTHSYNEQYF.

This clonotype was observed at least ten times. This chain joins TRBV12-3 or TRBV12-4 and TRBJ2-7; TRBD2 aligns across 8 bases. Trimming took 5 bases from V and 6 from J; bases not matched to a gene: 9. This CDR3 region has 14 residues. The CDR3 DNA sequence: TGTGCCAGCAGTCTTAGGCTAGCGGGTCTCGAGCAGTACTTC. Protein sequence: CASSLRLAGLEQYF.

The chain recombines TRBV3-1 with TRBJ1-1; 8 bases match TRBD1. V gave up 3 bases and J gave up 4 bases; unmatched junction bases: 1. The CDR3 totals 13 residues. The germline V gene encodes CDR1 LGHDT and CDR2 YNNKEL (reference sequence). CDR3 bases: TGTGCCAGCAGCCATACAGGGGGCACTGAAGCTTTCTTT. Protein product: CASSHTGGTEAFF.

The V call is TRBV29-1, the J call TRBJ2-3; 10 positions agree with TRBD2. The germline V gene encodes CDR1 SQVTM and CDR2 ANQGSEA. The CDR3 spans 14 residues. V lost 5 bases and J lost 1; bases outside the gene matches: 3. The chain's CDR3 is CSVRTSGGTDTQYF. In DNA, the CDR3 is TGCAGCGTTCGAACTAGCGGGGGCACAGATACGCAGTATTTT.

This chain uses TRBV10-3 with TRBJ2-7; D perhaps matches TRBD1 (7 bases). The CDR3 runs 14 residues. The germline gives CDR1 ENHRY, CDR2 SYGVKD. The germline V and J ends were trimmed by 3 bases and 0 bases, with 9 bases remaining between them. The CDR3 is CAISDRGASYEQYF. CDR3 sequence (DNA): TGTGCCATCAGTGACAGGGGGGCCTCCTACGAGCAGTACTTC.

The table lists this clonotype with a few counts. J is TRBJ2-6 and V is TRBV27; 9 bases fit TRBD1. CDR1 and CDR2 (germline): MNHEY, SMNVEV (reference sequence). The V and J ends lost 4 bases and 0 bases, in that order; junction bases with no gene match: 4. The CDR3 consists of 17 residues. The CDR3 region is CASSSGTGHSGANVLTF. CDR3 bases: TGTGCCAGCAGTTCCGGGACAGGGCACTCTGGGGCCAACGTCCTGACTTTC.

On this clonotype itself: A much more abundant neighbour one base away suggests this may be a read error. The J gene is TRBJ2-7, the V gene TRBV29-1; D is possibly TRBD2 (5 bases). This CDR3 region has 13 residues. The V gene's germline CDR1 is SQVTM and CDR2 ANQGSEA. CDR3 sequence (DNA): TGCAGCGCTTTCGCAGGAGGCTCCTACGGGCAGTACTTC. This sequence encodes CSAFAGGSYGQYF.